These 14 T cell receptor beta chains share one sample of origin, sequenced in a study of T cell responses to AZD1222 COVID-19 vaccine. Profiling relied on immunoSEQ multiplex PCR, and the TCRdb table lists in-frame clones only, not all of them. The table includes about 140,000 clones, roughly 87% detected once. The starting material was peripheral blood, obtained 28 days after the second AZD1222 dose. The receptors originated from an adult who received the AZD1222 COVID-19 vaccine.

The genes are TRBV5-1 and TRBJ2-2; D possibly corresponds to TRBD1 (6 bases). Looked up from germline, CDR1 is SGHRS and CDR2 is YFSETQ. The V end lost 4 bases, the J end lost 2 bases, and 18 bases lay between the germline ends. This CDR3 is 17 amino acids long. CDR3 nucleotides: TGCGCCAGCAGCCCACCCCCCAGGGGTCCCAACACCGGGGAGCTGTTTTTT. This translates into CASSPPPRGPNTGELFF.

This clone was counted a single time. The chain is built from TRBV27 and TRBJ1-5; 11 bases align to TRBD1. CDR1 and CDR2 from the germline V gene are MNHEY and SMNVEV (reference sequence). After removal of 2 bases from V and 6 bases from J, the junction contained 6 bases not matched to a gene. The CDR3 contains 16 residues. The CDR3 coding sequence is TGTGCCAGCAGTTTAAGGACAGGGGGCGCCGGTCAGCCCCAGCATTTT. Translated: CASSLRTGGAGQPQHF.

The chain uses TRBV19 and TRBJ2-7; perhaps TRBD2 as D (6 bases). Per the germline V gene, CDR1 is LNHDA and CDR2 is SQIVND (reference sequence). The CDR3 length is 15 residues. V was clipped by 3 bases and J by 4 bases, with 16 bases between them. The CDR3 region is CASSMAGVRGYEQYF. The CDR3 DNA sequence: TGTGCCAGTAGTATGGCCGGGGTCCGGGGGTACGAGCAGTACTTC. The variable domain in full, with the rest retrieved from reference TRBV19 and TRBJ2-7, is DGGITQSPKYLFRKEGQNVTLSCEQNLNHDAMYWYRQDPGQGLRLIYYSQIVNDFQKGDIAEGYSVSREKKESFPLTVTSAQKNPTAFYLCASSMAGVRGYEQYFGPGTRLTVT.

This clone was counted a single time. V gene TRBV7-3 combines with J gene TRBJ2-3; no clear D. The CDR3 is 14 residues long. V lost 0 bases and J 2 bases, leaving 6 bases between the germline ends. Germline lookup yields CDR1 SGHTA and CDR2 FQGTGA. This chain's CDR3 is CASSLTADTDTQYF. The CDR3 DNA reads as TGTGCCAGCAGCTTAACGGCGGACACAGATACGCAGTATTTT.

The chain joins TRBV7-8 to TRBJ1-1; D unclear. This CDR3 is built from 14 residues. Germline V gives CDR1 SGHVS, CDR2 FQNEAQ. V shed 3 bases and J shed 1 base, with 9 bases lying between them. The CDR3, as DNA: TGTGCCAGCAGCTTTTACGGGCGGAACACTGAAGCTTTCTTT. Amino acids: CASSFYGRNTEAFF.

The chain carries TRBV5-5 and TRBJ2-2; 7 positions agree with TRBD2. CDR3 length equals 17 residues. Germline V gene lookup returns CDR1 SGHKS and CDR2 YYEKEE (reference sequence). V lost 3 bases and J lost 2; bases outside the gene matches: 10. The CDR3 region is CASSYRRGRGNTGELFF. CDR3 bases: TGTGCCAGCAGCTACCGCCGGGGGAGGGGCAACACCGGGGAGCTGTTTTTT.

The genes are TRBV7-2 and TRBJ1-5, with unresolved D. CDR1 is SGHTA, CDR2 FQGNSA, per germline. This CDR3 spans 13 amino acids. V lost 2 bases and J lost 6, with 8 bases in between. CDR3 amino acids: CASSLYESQPQHF. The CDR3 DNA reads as TGTGCCAGCAGCTTATACGAAAGTCAGCCCCAGCATTTT.

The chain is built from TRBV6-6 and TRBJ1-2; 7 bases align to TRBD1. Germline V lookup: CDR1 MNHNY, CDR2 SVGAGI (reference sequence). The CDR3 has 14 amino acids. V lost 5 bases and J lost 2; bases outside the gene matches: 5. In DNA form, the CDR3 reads TGTGCCAGCAGTACAGAACAGGGGAACTATGGCTACACCTTC. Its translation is CASSTEQGNYGYTF.

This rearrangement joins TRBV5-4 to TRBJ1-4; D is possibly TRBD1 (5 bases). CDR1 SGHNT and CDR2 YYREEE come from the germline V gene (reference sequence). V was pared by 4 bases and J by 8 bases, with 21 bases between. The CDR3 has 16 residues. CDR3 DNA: TGTGCCAGCAGCCCAGCCCCCTGGGAGGGACTGGAAAAACTGTTTTTT. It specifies CASSPAPWEGLEKLFF.

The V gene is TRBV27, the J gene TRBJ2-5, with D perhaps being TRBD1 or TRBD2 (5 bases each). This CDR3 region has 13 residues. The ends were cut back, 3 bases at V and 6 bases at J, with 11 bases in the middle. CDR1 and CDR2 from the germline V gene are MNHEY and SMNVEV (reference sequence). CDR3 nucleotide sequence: TGTGCCAGCAGTTTCTCCAGGGAGAAGACCCAGTACTTC. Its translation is CASSFSREKTQYF.

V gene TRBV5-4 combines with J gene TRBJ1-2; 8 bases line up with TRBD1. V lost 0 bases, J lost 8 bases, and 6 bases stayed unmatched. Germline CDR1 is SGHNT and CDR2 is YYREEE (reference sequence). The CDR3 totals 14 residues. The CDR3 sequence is CASSLEQGAAGYTF. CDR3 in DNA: TGTGCCAGCAGCTTGGAGCAGGGGGCAGCGGGCTACACCTTC.

CDR3 bases: TGCAGTGCTAGTTCTAGCGGGGGGGCGAGTGAGCAGTACTTC. This translates into CSASSSGGASEQYF. The gene calls are TRBV20-1 and TRBJ2-7, with 12 bases fitting TRBD2. The CDR3 extends over 14 amino acids. Germline V lookup: CDR1 DFQATT, CDR2 SNEGSKA (reference sequence). J gave up 7 bases and V 3 bases, and 7 bases lay outside the gene matches.

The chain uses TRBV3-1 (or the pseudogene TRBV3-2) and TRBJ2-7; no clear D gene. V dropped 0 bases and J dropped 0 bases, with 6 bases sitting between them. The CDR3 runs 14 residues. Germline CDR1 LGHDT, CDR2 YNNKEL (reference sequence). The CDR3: CASSQETDSYEQYF. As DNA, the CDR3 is TGTGCCAGCAGCCAAGAAACGGACTCCTACGAGCAGTACTTC.

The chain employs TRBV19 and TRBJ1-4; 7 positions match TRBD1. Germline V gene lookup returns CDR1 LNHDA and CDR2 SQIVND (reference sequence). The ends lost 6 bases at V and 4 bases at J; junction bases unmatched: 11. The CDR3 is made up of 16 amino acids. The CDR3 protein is CASSTMTRDSNEKLFF. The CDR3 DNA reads TGTGCCAGTAGCACTATGACCCGGGACAGTAATGAAAAACTGTTTTTT.